This T cell receptor beta chain was sequenced for a study of T-cell memory formation after mild COVID-19. About the study: Largely, the TCR clusters proved donor specific.

Notes on the study in general: Memory cells collected pre-infection included some clones that later responded, suggesting cross-reactive memory joined. CD4+ bias marked clones expanding day 15 to 37, unlike balanced contracting clones.

In regard to this clonotype: Its antigen is as yet unknown.

Trimming removed 0 bases at V and 6 bases at J, with 17 bases between. Germline CDR1 DFQATT, CDR2 SNEGSKA (reference sequence). The CDR3 covers 15 residues. Libraries for TCRalpha and TCRbeta carried sample barcodes and unique molecular identifiers via 5'RACE. TCRdb called the 5' RACE reads again in MiXCR, with one record for every CDR3 protein. The data hold 350,000 to 500,000 distinct CDR3 sequences, with about 20% observed a single time. The sequenced material came from PBMCs or a T cell subset sorted from them (not recorded which). The TCR was taken from a man aged 18 to 29 who had mild COVID-19 (a few samples of this study predate the infection). Cell type and time point are not known. V gene TRBV20-1 combines with J gene TRBJ1-2; possible D gene TRBD1, 5 bases. CDR3 region: CSARDRGRVWNGYTF. The DNA for the CDR3 is TGCAGTGCTAGAGATAGAGGCAGGGTTTGGAATGGCTACACCTTC.